This is a list of T cell receptor beta chains from one sample in a study of T cell repertoires in cytomegalovirus infection. Their antigens remain unidentified. A single record per CDR3 protein comes from TCRdb applying MiXCR to the reads. The sample includes 300,000 to 400,000 distinct CDR3 sequences, about 29% of them seen just once. Sequencing was performed on cultured PBMCs, taken from culture after CMV antigen stimulation. The receptors originated from a human donor in good health (CMV status not recorded). Some clones in this sample may be carry-over from other donors' samples. CDR3s include the opening cysteine and the closing phenylalanine or tryptophan. A D gene is named only where the DNA matches it firmly. Size is omitted from some rows. Given values are once, few, many or a class for expanded clones.

v_gene	d_gene	j_gene	abundance	CDR3nt	CDR3aa
TRBV7-9	TRBD2	TRBJ2-1	.	TGTGCCAGCAGCTTAGGGGAGGGCCGTATCGGCGAGCAGTTCTTC	CASSLGEGRIGEQFF
TRBV12-3/TRBV12-4	TRBD1	TRBJ1-3	.	TGTGCCAGCAGTTTTCCCTGGACAGGGTCGAGCTCTGGAAACACCATATATTTT	CASSFPWTGSSSGNTIYF
TRBV10-3	TRBD1	TRBJ2-7	once	TGTGCCATCAGTGATTCCGGGACAGGGACCTACGAGCAGTACTTC	CAISDSGTGTYEQYF
TRBV7-9	.	TRBJ2-3	many	TGTGCCAGCAGCTTAAAACAGGGAGTCGGCACAGATACGCAGTATTTT	CASSLKQGVGTDTQYF
TRBV20-1	.	TRBJ1-3	.	TGCAGTGCTCAGGGGTCTGGAAACACCATATATTTT	CSAQGSGNTIYF
TRBV24-1	.	TRBJ2-3	.	TGTGCCACCGGGGATGTGGGGACGCAGTATTTT	CATGDVGTQYF
TRBV9	TRBD1	TRBJ2-2	many	TGTGCCAGCAGCCCTACAGGGGCCGGGGAGCTGTTTTTT	CASSPTGAGELFF
TRBV5-6	.	TRBJ1-2	.	TGTGCCAGCAGCTTGACCTCCGGGACCAGGGGCTACACCTTC	CASSLTSGTRGYTF
TRBV4-2	TRBD1	TRBJ1-5	few	TGTGCCAGCAGCCAAGAAGGGACAGGTAATCAGCCCCAGCATTTT	CASSQEGTGNQPQHF
TRBV20-1	.	TRBJ2-6	.	TGCAGTGCTAGAGATGCTCGTAAGGGGCCCGGGGCCAACGTCCTGACTTTC	CSARDARKGPGANVLTF
TRBV18	.	TRBJ1-1	.	TGTGCCAGCTCGGCAGGTGGACCTAAGAACACTGAAGCTTTCTTT	CASSAGGPKNTEAFF
TRBV28	.	TRBJ1-5	many	TGTGCCAGCAGGCAGGGTTGGGAGAGCAATCAGCCCCAGCATTTT	CASRQGWESNQPQHF
TRBV7-2	.	TRBJ1-1	many	TGTGCCAGCAGCTTAGTGGCAGGGCTGAACACTGAAGCTTTCTTT	CASSLVAGLNTEAFF
TRBV7-6	TRBD1	TRBJ1-5	many	TGTGCCAGCAGCCGGGACAGGGGGCCAAATCAGCCCCAGCATTTT	CASSRDRGPNQPQHF
TRBV7-7	.	TRBJ1-1	many	TGTGCCAGCAGCCCAAAGGGGAACACTGAAGCTTTCTTT	CASSPKGNTEAFF
TRBV12-3/TRBV12-4	.	TRBJ1-1	many	TGTGCCAGCCGAAGGGAGGGCACTGAAGCTTTCTTT	CASRREGTEAFF
TRBV18	.	TRBJ2-7	.	TGTGCCAGCTCACCAGGGTTCGACGAGCAGTACTTC	CASSPGFDEQYF
TRBV10-3	TRBD2	TRBJ2-7	.	TGTGCCATCAGTCCAGGACTAGCGGGAGTAAACGAGCAGTACTTC	CAISPGLAGVNEQYF
TRBV18	TRBD1	TRBJ1-1	.	TGTGCCAGCTCACCGTCCCGGGACAGGGGCGGTGAAGCTTTCTTT	CASSPSRDRGGEAFF
TRBV3-1	TRBD2	TRBJ2-7	few	TGTGCCAGCAGCCAGAGGACTAGCGGGAGAGGCGGCGACGAGCAGTACTTC	CASSQRTSGRGGDEQYF
TRBV18	.	TRBJ1-1	many	TGTGCCAGCTCACCACCAGGGGGGGATAACACTGAAGCTTTCTTT	CASSPPGGDNTEAFF
TRBV7-3	.	TRBJ2-1	few	TGTGCCAGCAGCTTAACGGCGGGGGCAGGGTACAATGAGCAGTTCTTC	CASSLTAGAGYNEQFF
TRBV19	TRBD1	TRBJ1-1	.	TGTGCCAGTACCGGACAGGAGACCTTTGAAGCTTTCTTT	CASTGQETFEAFF
TRBV29-1	TRBD1	TRBJ2-5	.	TGCAGCGCTGGGGCCGGGACAGGGAGAGTTGGAGAGACCCAGTACTTC	CSAGAGTGRVGETQYF
TRBV24-1	.	TRBJ2-1	.	TGTGCCACCTCCCTGGGGGGAGGCAATGAGCAGTTCTTC	CATSLGGGNEQFF